The next 17 T cell receptor beta chains were all read from a single sample in a study of siplizumab effects on memory and regulatory T cells. Profiled with immunoSEQ multiplex PCR; TCRdb holds only in-frame clones, not every one. The data contain 50,000 or so clones, over 75% of them seen just once; the ten biggest clones take up about 0.35%. Sequencing was done on a sample of naive CD8+ T cells sorted from blood. All receptors come from a human donor in good health.

V gene TRBV19 combines with J gene TRBJ1-1; D unclear. Germline V gene sequence: CDR1 LNHDA, CDR2 SQIVND (reference sequence). The CDR3 extends over 12 amino acids. With 7 bases removed from V and 1 base from J, the gap between germline ends came to 7 bases. CDR3 loop: CASKEGNTEAFF. As DNA, the CDR3 is TGTGCCAGTAAGGAAGGGAACACTGAAGCTTTCTTT.

The CDR3 loop reads CASSFRTGGDGSYEQYF. CDR3 in DNA: TGTGCCAGCAGCTTCCGGACAGGGGGCGATGGGTCCTACGAGCAGTACTTC. V usage is TRBV7-2 and J usage is TRBJ2-7; 11 bases align to TRBD1. The length of the CDR3 is 17 residues. The V segment lost 3 bases and the J segment 1 base; nucleotides outside the gene matches: 8. The V gene's germline CDR1 is SGHTA and CDR2 FQGNSA.

The chain recombines TRBV6-1 with TRBJ2-7; possibly TRBD1 for D (5 bases). V shed 3 bases and J shed 2 bases, with 11 bases lying between them. This CDR3 comprises 14 residues. Germline-derived CDR1 and CDR2 are MNHNS and SASEGT. CDR3 bases: TGTGCCAGCAGTGACGCAGACAGCCCCTACGAGCAGTACTTC. This gives the protein CASSDADSPYEQYF.

The chain recombines TRBV27 with TRBJ1-6; D is possibly TRBD1 (6 bases). Germline-derived CDR1 and CDR2 are MNHEY and SMNVEV (reference sequence). The germline V and J ends were trimmed by 2 bases and 9 bases, with 17 bases remaining between them. This CDR3 has 16 amino acids. The CDR3 region is CASSLNLLGAISPLHF. The CDR3 nucleotides are TGTGCCAGCAGTTTAAACTTGCTGGGGGCAATTTCACCCCTCCACTTT.

The V call is TRBV9, the J call TRBJ2-1; D is undetermined. The CDR3 covers 11 residues. Germline assignment: CDR1 SGDLS and CDR2 YYNGEE. Between the trimmed V and J ends, which lost 0 bases and 9 bases, there was a span of 4 bases. This chain's CDR3 is CASSVGSEQFF. The DNA of the CDR3 is TGTGCCAGCAGCGTAGGGAGTGAGCAGTTCTTC.

The chain employs TRBV4-2 and TRBJ1-1, with 7 bases that match TRBD1. The CDR3 loop spans 17 amino acids. Germline lookup yields CDR1 LGHNA and CDR2 YNFKEQ. V gave up 0 bases and J gave up 2 bases; unmatched junction bases: 9. For the CDR3, the DNA is TGTGCCAGCAGCCAAGATTGGATGGGACAGAAAAACACTGAAGCTTTCTTT. This codes for CASSQDWMGQKNTEAFF.

J is TRBJ1-3 and V is TRBV6-1; D perhaps matches TRBD1 (5 bases). The CDR3 has 15 residues. Germline CDR1 reads MNHNS; CDR2 reads SASEGT. The germline V and J ends were trimmed by 6 bases and 1 base, with 13 bases remaining between them. The CDR3 DNA follows: TGTGCCAGCAGCGACCGGGGGGTATCTGGAAACACCATATATTTT. Translated, it gives CASSDRGVSGNTIYF.

The chain combines TRBV5-4 with TRBJ1-5; D perhaps matches TRBD1 (5 bases). CDR3 length: 14 amino acids. Looked up from germline, CDR1 is SGHNT and CDR2 is YYREEE (reference sequence). With 3 bases removed from V and 5 bases from J, the gap between germline ends came to 12 bases. CDR3 sequence (DNA): TGTGCCAGCAGCTCGGGGACGGATCATCAGCCCCAGCATTTT. Residues: CASSSGTDHQPQHF.

CDR3 nucleotide sequence: TGTGCCAGCCTTCAGCGCTCAGAGACCCAGTACTTC. Translation gives CASLQRSETQYF. The chain links TRBV2 to TRBJ2-5; D unclear. The germline CDR1 and CDR2 sequences are SNHLY and FYNNEI. The CDR3 consists of 12 residues. The V gene lost 8 bases and the J gene lost 4 bases, with 11 bases spanning the gap.

The chain is built from TRBV11-2 and TRBJ2-7; D is unresolved. This CDR3 is 12 amino acids long. The V end lost 8 bases, the J end lost 4 bases, and 12 bases lay between the germline ends. From germline, CDR1 is SGHAT and CDR2 FQNNGV. Written as DNA, the CDR3 is TGTGCCAGCTCGCCACCCGATTACGAGCAGTACTTC. It specifies CASSPPDYEQYF.

The V and J genes are TRBV28 and TRBJ1-5, with 8 bases fitting TRBD1. The length of the CDR3 is 14 residues. J was trimmed by 6 bases and V by 7 bases; bases with no gene match: 8. Germline assignment: CDR1 MDHEN and CDR2 SYDVKM. The CDR3 bases are TGTGCCAGCACTCCAGGACAGGGTTTTCAGCCCCAGCATTTT. This translates into CASTPGQGFQPQHF.

The CDR3 here is CASSYAAPVASYEQYF. The CDR3 DNA reads as TGTGCCAGCAGCTACGCAGCCCCCGTGGCCTCCTACGAGCAGTACTTC. V and J are TRBV27 and TRBJ2-7; the D is unclear. The germline gives CDR1 MNHEY, CDR2 SMNVEV (reference sequence). Trimming removed 6 bases from V and 0 bases from J, with 18 bases in between. The CDR3 runs to 16 residues.

The genes are TRBV9 and TRBJ2-4; the match to TRBD1 covers 9 bases. Germline V gene data show CDR1 as SGDLS and CDR2 as YYNGEE. This CDR3 contains 13 residues. The V and J ends lost 0 bases and 8 bases, in that order; junction bases with no gene match: 0. This chain's CDR3 is CASSVGTGDIQYF. The CDR3 DNA sequence: TGTGCCAGCAGCGTAGGGACAGGGGACATTCAGTACTTC.

The CDR3 bases are TGCAGCGTTGTTAGTCAGAACACCGGGGAGCTGTTTTTT. Translated: CSVVSQNTGELFF. This chain uses TRBV29-1 with TRBJ2-2; D unclear. The CDR3 loop spans 13 amino acids. CDR1 is SQVTM and CDR2 is ANQGSEA in the germline V gene. Trimming shortened V by 4 bases and J by 1 base, and 7 bases separated the two germline ends.

This clone was recorded once. The chain recombines TRBV19 with TRBJ1-5, with 10 positions matching TRBD1. The CDR3 covers 18 residues. J gave up 0 bases and V 4 bases, and 9 bases lay outside the gene matches. Germline V CDR1 and CDR2: LNHDA, SQIVND (reference sequence). The CDR3 here is CASSTRDRGVYSNQPQHF. CDR3 DNA sequence: TGTGCCAGTAGTACCCGGGACAGGGGAGTATATAGCAATCAGCCCCAGCATTTT.

The chain recombines TRBV5-1 with TRBJ2-5; D is perhaps TRBD1 (6 bases). Germline CDR1 is SGHRS and CDR2 is YFSETQ. The length of the CDR3 is 14 residues. V was shortened by 3 bases and J by 5 bases, with 14 bases between the two germline ends. DNA for the CDR3: TGCGCCAGCAGCTCTTTACAGGGTGGCGAGACCCAGTACTTC. Protein sequence: CASSSLQGGETQYF.

The rearrangement joins TRBV19 to TRBJ2-7, with D possibly being TRBD2 (5 bases). The CDR3 spans 15 residues. Germline V CDR1 and CDR2: LNHDA, SQIVND (reference sequence). Trimming removed 6 bases from V and 3 bases from J, with 18 bases in between. CDR3 in amino acids: CASSPGVLPFYEQYF. As DNA, the CDR3 is TGTGCCAGTAGCCCCGGGGTACTTCCATTCTACGAGCAGTACTTC.